This T cell receptor (beta chain) appears in the sequencing data of a study of blood T cell repertoires in COVID-19. At the level of the study: T cells, B-cell-depleted T cells, or PBMCs provided the cDNA or gDNA that served as material.

TCRdb's copy holds only in-frame clones and misses some; the assay was immunoSEQ multiplex PCR. The sample contains about 75,000 clones, around 74% of which appear only once. Germline CDR1 is ENHRY and CDR2 is SYGVKD. Between the trimmed V and J ends, which lost 4 bases and 5 bases, there was a span of 14 bases. There are 14 residues in the CDR3. The specimen sequenced was peripheral blood. The chain employs TRBV10-3 and TRBJ2-5; D might be TRBD2 (6 bases). This receptor was taken from an elderly woman with active or convalescent COVID-19. The chain's CDR3 is CAISGSSVGETQYF. The CDR3 DNA follows: TGTGCCATCAGTGGTTCTAGCGTTGGGGAGACCCAGTACTTC.